The 19 T cell receptor beta chains below all came from one sample that was sequenced in a study of persistence of HIV-infected CD4 T cells. An overlapping HIV-1 Gag peptide pool stimulated these cells at 0.75 to 1 ug/peptide/mL. Sorted nonresponding memory CD4+ T cells were CD40L-negative, CD69-negative, CD45RO-high. No cognate antigen is known for these TCRs. Sequencing used immunoSEQ version 4 in survey mode. Assay used: immunoSEQ multiplex PCR; TCRdb lists only in-frame clones, some missing. The sample shows just over 40,000 clones, approximately 78% of them seen only once. Sequenced here: CD4+ T cells sorted from PBMCs after approximately 19-hour stimulation, sampled from a patient who received antiretroviral therapy. Receptor source: an adult man with HIV who was CMV-seropositive.

V and J are TRBV5-1 and TRBJ2-2; 12 nucleotides line up with TRBD2. The ends lost 5 bases at V and 6 bases at J; junction bases unmatched: 5. CDR3 length equals 15 residues. Looked up from germline, CDR1 is SGHRS and CDR2 is YFSETQ. CDR3 sequence (DNA): TGCGCCAGCAGGTGGGGGACTAGCGGGTCCGGGGAGCTGTTTTTT. Residues: CASRWGTSGSGELFF.

The CDR3 bases are TGTGCCTGGAGTGTGAACAGGGGTAATTCCGGGGAGCTGTTTTTT. Protein sequence: CAWSVNRGNSGELFF. The rearrangement uses TRBV30 and TRBJ2-2; 7 bases match TRBD1. Trimming cost V 0 bases and J 6 bases; bases outside gene matches: 7. Germline loops: CDR1 GTSNPN, CDR2 SVGIG (reference sequence). The CDR3 covers 15 residues.

The chain recombines TRBV19 with TRBJ1-6; no firm D call. The V gene's germline CDR1 is LNHDA and CDR2 SQIVND (reference sequence). CDR3 length: 14 amino acids. The V end was cut by 4 bases, the J end by 3 bases, with 7 bases between. The CDR3 region is CASSNIGYNSPLHF. DNA of the CDR3: TGTGCCAGTAGTAACATCGGCTATAATTCACCCCTCCACTTT. Filled out from reference TRBV19 and TRBJ1-6, the complete variable domain reads DGGITQSPKYLFRKEGQNVTLSCEQNLNHDAMYWYRQDPGQGLRLIYYSQIVNDFQKGDIAEGYSVSREKKESFPLTVTSAQKNPTAFYLCASSNIGYNSPLHFGNGTRLTVT.

V gene TRBV14 combines with J gene TRBJ2-3; a weak D match, TRBD2 (6 bases). Trimming took 6 bases from V and 6 from J, leaving 16 bases between them. Germline CDR1 SGHDN, CDR2 FVKESK. The CDR3 totals 14 residues. CDR3 protein: CASRRLGGGDTQYF. In DNA form, the CDR3 reads TGTGCCAGCAGACGCCTCGGGGGAGGCGATACGCAGTATTTT.

As DNA, the CDR3 is TGTGCCAGCAGCGTAGGCCCCCTCGGGGATGAGCAGTTCTTC. It specifies CASSVGPLGDEQFF. The chain uses TRBV9 and TRBJ2-1; D might be TRBD2 (5 bases). CDR1 and CDR2 from the germline V gene are SGDLS and YYNGEE. The CDR3 covers 14 residues. Trimming removed 0 bases from V and 8 bases from J, with 12 bases in between.

Note on this clone: The same CDR3 also results from other DNA sequences found in this sample. The V gene is TRBV5-6, the J gene TRBJ1-4, with 7 bases aligning to TRBD1. Germline V gene data show CDR1 as SGHDT and CDR2 as YYEEEE. CDR3 length: 14 amino acids. The V gene end was trimmed by 2 bases and the J gene end by 5 bases; junction bases not matched to a gene: 3. CDR3 region: CASSLQGNNEKLFF. CDR3 DNA: TGTGCCAGCAGCTTACAGGGGAACAATGAAAAACTGTTTTTT. Filled out from reference TRBV5-6 and TRBJ1-4, the complete variable domain reads DAGVTQSPTHLIKTRGQQVTLRCSPKSGHDTVSWYQQALGQGPQFIFQYYEEEERQRGNFPDRFSGHQFPNYSSELNVNALLLGDSALYLCASSLQGNNEKLFFGSGTQLSVL.

The chain joins TRBV18 to TRBJ1-4; a weak D match, TRBD1 (6 bases). In germline, CDR1 is KGHSH, CDR2 LQKENI. The CDR3 spans 16 residues. Trimming took 4 bases from V and 0 from J, leaving 12 bases between them. The CDR3 nucleotides read TGTGCCAGCTCACAAACGGACAGTGCAACTAATGAAAAACTGTTTTTT. It is translated as CASSQTDSATNEKLFF.

The genes are TRBV19 and TRBJ1-1; tentatively, D is TRBD1 (5 bases). Trimming took 4 bases from V and 3 from J, leaving 15 bases between them. Germline values: CDR1 LNHDA, CDR2 SQIVND (reference sequence). The length of the CDR3 is 15 residues. CDR3 sequence: CASSSFLGGDTEAFF. The CDR3 DNA reads as TGTGCCAGTAGTAGCTTTCTAGGAGGGGACACTGAAGCTTTCTTT.

The chain carries TRBV2 and TRBJ1-5; D gene uncertain. Germline V gene data show CDR1 as SNHLY and CDR2 as FYNNEI. The CDR3 sequence is 15 residues long. V gave up 1 base and J gave up 2 bases, with 9 bases separating them. CDR3 protein: CASSEGGFGNQPQHF. The DNA for the CDR3 is TGTGCCAGCAGTGAAGGAGGGTTTGGCAATCAGCCCCAGCATTTT.

This clone was observed once. The V and J genes are TRBV5-6 and TRBJ2-3; 9 nucleotides line up with TRBD2. This CDR3 has 16 residues. The ends lost 4 bases at V and 0 bases at J; junction bases unmatched: 6. Per germline, CDR1 SGHDT and CDR2 YYEEEE. The CDR3 protein is CASSGNLAGSTDTQYF. In DNA form, the CDR3 reads TGTGCCAGCAGCGGCAATCTAGCGGGGAGCACAGATACGCAGTATTTT.

The CDR3 region is CASSRTGDGISQHF. The CDR3 DNA sequence: TGTGCCAGCAGTAGAACAGGGGACGGGATATCCCAGCATTTT. The V call is TRBV6-5, the J call TRBJ1-5; TRBD1 aligns across 7 bases. The V segment lost 5 bases and the J segment 11 bases; nucleotides outside the gene matches: 12. The CDR3 runs 14 residues. Germline V gives CDR1 MNHEY, CDR2 SVGAGI.

The J gene is TRBJ2-2, the V gene TRBV19; a possible D gene is TRBD1 (5 bases). V lost 1 base to trimming and J lost 4 bases, with 10 bases between them. The CDR3 length is 15 residues. The germline V gene has CDR1 LNHDA and CDR2 SQIVND (reference sequence). DNA for the CDR3: TGTGCCAGTAGTATAGGTAGGACAACCACCGGGGAGCTGTTTTTT. This encodes CASSIGRTTTGELFF.

In its sample, this clone was seen a few times. The chain recombines TRBV12-3 or TRBV12-4 with TRBJ1-1, with D perhaps TRBD1 (5 bases). Trimming left V 11 bases short and J 1 base short, with 11 bases between. This CDR3 is built from 12 residues. As DNA, the CDR3 is TGTGCCCTTCGGAGGGGGAACACTGAAGCTTTCTTT. Translation: CALRRGNTEAFF.

This chain connects TRBV4-2 to TRBJ1-4, with 7 bases fitting TRBD1. Trimming at V came to 3 bases and at J to 2 bases, leaving 6 bases not matched to a gene. From germline, CDR1 is LGHNA and CDR2 YNFKEQ. The CDR3 covers 16 residues. In nucleotides, the CDR3 is TGTGCCAGCAGCCAGCTTGACAGGGTTACTAATGAAAAACTGTTTTTT. Translating gives CASSQLDRVTNEKLFF.

This clone occurred a few times. The chain uses TRBV30 and TRBJ2-5, with D uncertain. Per the germline V gene, CDR1 is GTSNPN and CDR2 is SVGIG (reference sequence). The CDR3 length is 11 residues. V was shortened by 2 bases and J by 9 bases, with 10 bases between the two germline ends. The CDR3 here is CAWSTLVAQYF. The CDR3 DNA reads TGTGCCTGGAGTACCCTTGTTGCCCAGTACTTC.

Here the CDR3 reads CASSLVPSTNNQPQHF. The CDR3 nucleotides are TGTGCCAGCAGCTTAGTCCCTAGTACTAATAATCAGCCCCAGCATTTT. The chain combines TRBV7-2 with TRBJ1-5; no reliable D call. Germline CDR1 is SGHTA and CDR2 is FQGNSA. V lost 1 base to trimming and J lost 4 bases, with 14 bases between them. The CDR3 has 16 amino acids.

The V and J genes are TRBV28 and TRBJ2-2, with TRBD1 as a possible D gene (6 bases). Germline V lookup: CDR1 MDHEN, CDR2 SYDVKM. The CDR3 covers 15 residues. The ends were cut back, 6 bases at V and 1 base at J, with 12 bases in the middle. CDR3 nucleotide sequence: TGTGCCAGCAGACCAGGGGTTTTGAACACCGGGGAGCTGTTTTTT. This gives the protein CASRPGVLNTGELFF. The variable domain in full, completed from reference TRBV28 and TRBJ2-2, reads DVKVTQSSRYLVKRTGEKVFLECVQDMDHENMFWYRQDPGLGLRLIYFSYDVKMKEKGDIPEGYSVSREKKERFSLILESASTNQTSMYLCASRPGVLNTGELFFGEGSRLTVL.

The rearrangement links TRBV4-1 to TRBJ1-1; D not resolved. Germline-derived CDR1 and CDR2 are MGHRA and YSYEKL. V shed 0 bases and J shed 1 base, with 6 bases lying between them. The CDR3 is 14 amino acids. This CDR3 is CASSQEGGNTEAFF. CDR3 coding DNA: TGCGCCAGCAGCCAAGAGGGAGGGAACACTGAAGCTTTCTTT.

The genes are TRBV6-2 or TRBV6-3 and TRBJ2-2; D is uncertain. This CDR3 is 15 amino acids long. Per germline, CDR1 MNHEY and CDR2 SVGEGT. Trimming cost V 2 bases and J 4 bases, with 11 bases left between them. In DNA form, the CDR3 reads TGTGCCAGCAGTTACCTCGGCATCAGCACCGGGGAGCTGTTTTTT. It codes for CASSYLGISTGELFF.